This T cell receptor beta chain was sequenced during a study of molecular identifiers for immune sequencing clone quantification. This clonotype was seen a few times. Its specificity is not known. CDR3 size: 13 residues. In germline, CDR1 is MNHEY, CDR2 SMNVEV (reference sequence). With 5 bases removed from V and 4 bases from J, the gap between germline ends came to 11 bases. General study findings and limits: Over 99% of CMV-specific effector molecules, but under 1% of naive ones, were in clones above 20 copies. Even with roughly 1 million naive cells present, spiked Jurkat TCR RNA from one cell was reportedly detectable.

TCRdb analysed the PCR reads with MiXCR anew, one entry per CDR3 protein. The profile shows about 60,000 distinct CDR3 sequences, around a fifth of them singletons. V and J are TRBV27 and TRBJ1-1, with unresolved D. The sequencing input was naive CD8+ T cells from blood, with Jurkat cell RNA spiked in. Subset given: FACS-sorted CD8+CD4-CCR7+CD45RA+ naive T cells. This sequence was found in a human donor in good health. Some libraries in this study had Jurkat cell RNA spiked in. DNA of the CDR3: TGTGCCAGCAGTCCGATTGGCGTCACTGAAGCTTTCTTT. It is translated as CASSPIGVTEAFF.